This T cell receptor (beta chain) was identified in a study of cytomegalovirus exposure and HLA in healthy donors. Study in general: The study placed 70% to 85% of its 398 genotyped donors in the Caucasian-associated ancestry cluster.

The PCR had 60 Vbeta and 13 Jbeta primers. TCRdb's copy holds only in-frame clones and misses some; the assay was immunoSEQ multiplex PCR. Here the sample spans around 140,000 clones, roughly four fifths being singletons. In its sample, this clone was seen once. V lost 6 bases and J 8 bases, leaving 19 bases between the germline ends. Germline assignment: CDR1 KGHSH and CDR2 LQKENI. This CDR3 has 15 residues. The source material was PBMCs. The receptor was isolated from a woman in her fifties or sixties in good health and CMV-seronegative. The rearrangement joins TRBV18 to TRBJ1-4; no firm D call. The CDR3 here is CASSQVSREGEKLFF. The CDR3 DNA reads TGTGCCAGCTCGCAGGTTTCGAGGGAGGGAGAAAAACTGTTTTTT.